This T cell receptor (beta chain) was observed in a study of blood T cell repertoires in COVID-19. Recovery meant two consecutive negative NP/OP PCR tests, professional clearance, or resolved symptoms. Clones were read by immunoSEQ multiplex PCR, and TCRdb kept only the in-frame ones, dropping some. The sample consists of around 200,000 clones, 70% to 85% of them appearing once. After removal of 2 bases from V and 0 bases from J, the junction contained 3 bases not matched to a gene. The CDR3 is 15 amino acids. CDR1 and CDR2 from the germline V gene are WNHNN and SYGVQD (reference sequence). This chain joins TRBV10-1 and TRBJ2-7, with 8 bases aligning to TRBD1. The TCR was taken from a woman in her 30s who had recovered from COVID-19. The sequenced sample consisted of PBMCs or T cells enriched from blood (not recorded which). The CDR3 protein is CASSESGTGSYEQYF. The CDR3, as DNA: TGCGCCAGCAGTGAGAGTGGGACAGGCTCCTACGAGCAGTACTTC.